Presented here are 24 T cell receptor beta chains from one specimen sequenced in a study of cytomegalovirus exposure and HLA in healthy donors. Vbeta (60) and Jbeta (13) primers were used in the PCR. Using immunoSEQ multiplex PCR, the repertoire was profiled, and TCRdb retains in-frame clones only, with some absent. The repertoire holds roughly 100,000 clones, approximately 79% seen once, with about 4.1% in the top ten. The sequenced material came from PBMCs. The receptor set was obtained from a middle-aged man in good health and CMV-seropositive.

This chain uses TRBV7-3 with TRBJ1-2; 8 nucleotides agree with TRBD1. The CDR3 loop spans 13 amino acids. Germline V lookup: CDR1 SGHTA, CDR2 FQGTGA. V shed 5 bases and J 4 bases; nucleotides not matched to a gene: 3. CDR3 amino acids: CASSAGQGYGYTF. The DNA for the CDR3 is TGTGCCAGCAGCGCTGGACAGGGCTATGGCTACACCTTC.

This clone was recorded once. This chain joins TRBV28 and TRBJ2-7; TRBD2 matches at 9 bases. With V trimmed by 4 bases and J by 2 bases, 9 bases remained unmatched. Germline values: CDR1 MDHEN, CDR2 SYDVKM. The CDR3 spans 16 residues. In nucleotides, the CDR3 is TGTGCCAGCAGTTCCGGGACTAGCCAAAATACCTACGAGCAGTACTTC. Its protein is CASSSGTSQNTYEQYF.

CDR3 sequence: CASSLEGGYGYTF. The CDR3 bases are TGCGCCAGCAGCTTGGAAGGGGGATATGGCTACACCTTC. The chain links TRBV5-1 to TRBJ1-2; D perhaps matches TRBD1 (6 bases). Trimming shortened V by 0 bases and J by 5 bases, and 8 bases separated the two germline ends. Germline V gives CDR1 SGHRS, CDR2 YFSETQ. The CDR3 runs to 13 residues.

The chain carries TRBV7-2 and TRBJ1-1, with TRBD1 identical over 7 bases. Trimming cost V 3 bases and J 3 bases; bases outside gene matches: 1. The CDR3 totals 13 residues. CDR1 and CDR2 from the germline V gene are SGHTA and FQGNSA. The CDR3 loop reads CASSFGQDTEAFF. As DNA, the CDR3 is TGTGCCAGCAGCTTTGGACAGGACACTGAAGCTTTCTTT.

This chain connects TRBV5-1 to TRBJ1-4; 7 bases are shared with TRBD1. Trimming cost V 4 bases and J 5 bases; bases outside gene matches: 8. CDR3 size: 15 residues. Germline CDR1 is SGHRS and CDR2 is YFSETQ. The DNA for the CDR3 is TGCGCCAGCAGCGAGACAGGGTCCGAAAATGAAAAACTGTTTTTT. Its protein product is CASSETGSENEKLFF.

This chain joins TRBV6-6 and TRBJ1-1; the D gene is possibly TRBD1 (5 bases). The V end lost 5 bases, the J end lost 6 bases, and 13 bases lay between the germline ends. The CDR3 consists of 13 residues. Germline loops: CDR1 MNHNY, CDR2 SVGAGI (reference sequence). The CDR3 coding sequence is TGTGCCAGCAGTACCGCAGAAGGGGCTGAAGCTTTCTTT. Translated, it gives CASSTAEGAEAFF.

The chain links TRBV18 to TRBJ2-7; 7 bases match TRBD1. CDR1 and CDR2 (germline): KGHSH, LQKENI. The V gene end was trimmed by 6 bases and the J gene end by 4 bases; junction bases not matched to a gene: 3. CDR3 length: 12 amino acids. The CDR3 coding sequence is TGTGCCAGCTCTGAACAGGGGTACGAGCAGTACTTC. Its translation is CASSEQGYEQYF.

DNA for the CDR3: TGTGCCAGCAGCTCGGGACAGGGGATTAAGGATGAGCAGTTCTTC. Its translation is CASSSGQGIKDEQFF. V and J are TRBV7-9 and TRBJ2-1; TRBD1 aligns across 10 bases. The length of the CDR3 is 15 residues. V dropped 4 bases and J dropped 8; count of bases not matched to a gene: 8. Germline values: CDR1 SEHNR, CDR2 FQNEAQ (reference sequence).

This clone has more than one count but fewer than ten. The chain employs TRBV6-6 and TRBJ2-7; possibly TRBD2 for D (5 bases). Germline V gives CDR1 MNHNY, CDR2 SVGAGI (reference sequence). The CDR3 is 12 amino acids. Between the trimmed V and J ends, which lost 5 bases and 6 bases, there was a span of 11 bases. CDR3 nucleotide sequence: TGTGCCAGCAGTCCTCCGGCGGGCGAGCAGTACTTC. It specifies CASSPPAGEQYF.

This chain joins TRBV5-1 and TRBJ2-2, with 11 bases that match TRBD2. CDR3 size: 18 residues. The V gene's germline CDR1 is SGHRS and CDR2 YFSETQ. With V trimmed by 3 bases and J by 4 bases, 11 bases remained unmatched. The CDR3 loop is CASSSTLAGGPGTGELFF. The CDR3 DNA follows: TGCGCCAGCAGCTCTACCTTAGCGGGAGGGCCAGGCACCGGGGAGCTGTTTTTT. The whole variable domain, filled in from reference TRBV5-1 and TRBJ2-2, reads KAGVTQTPRYLIKTRGQQVTLSCSPISGHRSVSWYQQTPGQGLQFLFEYFSETQRNKGNFPGRFSGRQFSNSRSEMNVSTLELGDSALYLCASSSTLAGGPGTGELFFGEGSRLTVL.

The chain joins TRBV18 to TRBJ1-5, with 7 bases fitting TRBD1. The CDR3 contains 15 residues. Losses at the gene ends were 3 bases for V and 3 bases for J; bases not matched to a gene: 5. In germline, CDR1 is KGHSH, CDR2 LQKENI. DNA for the CDR3: TGTGCCAGCTCACCCGACAGGGCCTCCAATCAGCCCCAGCATTTT. Translating it yields CASSPDRASNQPQHF. The variable domain in full, with the rest retrieved from reference TRBV18 and TRBJ1-5, is NAGVMQNPRHLVRRRGQEARLRCSPMKGHSHVYWYRQLPEEGLKFMVYLQKENIIDESGMPKERFSAEFPKEGPSILRIQQVVRGDSAAYFCASSPDRASNQPQHFGDGTRLSIL.

The V and J genes are TRBV18 and TRBJ1-1; a possible D gene is TRBD1 (6 bases). The V end lost 1 base, the J end lost 5 bases, and 17 bases lay between the germline ends. Germline V lookup: CDR1 KGHSH, CDR2 LQKENI. The CDR3 totals 16 residues. CDR3 nucleotide sequence: TGTGCCAGCTCACCACTTAGGGCAGGGGAGGGGACTGAAGCTTTCTTT. Translation: CASSPLRAGEGTEAFF.

The rearrangement joins TRBV10-3 to TRBJ2-7; a possible D gene is TRBD2 (5 bases). The CDR3 covers 15 residues. CDR1 is ENHRY and CDR2 is SYGVKD in the germline V gene. The ends were cut back, 8 bases at V and 2 bases at J, with 19 bases in the middle. CDR3 region: CAIGLLEDGPYEQYF. In DNA, the CDR3 is TGTGCCATCGGTCTGTTGGAGGACGGCCCCTACGAGCAGTACTTC.

This sequence joins TRBV27 and TRBJ2-2; D not resolved. Germline V gene lookup returns CDR1 MNHEY and CDR2 SMNVEV (reference sequence). The CDR3 extends over 12 amino acids. The V end lost 3 bases, the J end lost 6 bases, and 5 bases lay between the germline ends. CDR3 in DNA: TGTGCCAGCAGTTTCATCCCCGGGGAGCTGTTTTTT. This codes for CASSFIPGELFF.

This clone was found a few times. This chain joins TRBV4-2 and TRBJ2-7; D is possibly TRBD2 (7 bases). The CDR3 contains 15 residues. The V gene's germline CDR1 is LGHNA and CDR2 YNFKEQ. With 5 bases removed from V and 5 bases from J, the gap between germline ends came to 19 bases. The CDR3 spells CASSEGGKGGDEQYF. The DNA of the CDR3 is TGTGCCAGCAGCGAGGGGGGGAAGGGAGGTGACGAGCAGTACTTC.

The J gene is TRBJ2-7, the V gene TRBV5-6, with 10 bases identical to TRBD1. There are 14 residues in the CDR3. Germline V gives CDR1 SGHDT, CDR2 YYEEEE. V lost 4 bases to trimming and J lost 12 bases; unmatched junction nucleotides: 13. The CDR3 region has the DNA TGTGCCAGCAGCACCGGGACAGGGGCCGCCGGAGGGTACTTC. This gives the protein CASSTGTGAAGGYF.

The J gene is TRBJ2-7, the V gene TRBV6-5; maybe TRBD2 (5 bases). The length of the CDR3 is 15 residues. Between the trimmed V and J ends, which lost 7 bases and 3 bases, there was a span of 19 bases. The V gene's germline CDR1 is MNHEY and CDR2 SVGAGI. CDR3 residues: CASTSSGIPIYEQYF. For the CDR3, the DNA is TGTGCCAGCACCTCCTCCGGGATACCAATCTACGAGCAGTACTTC.

The chain links TRBV19 to TRBJ2-3; unclear D gene. Germline lookup yields CDR1 LNHDA and CDR2 SQIVND (reference sequence). The CDR3 sequence is 14 residues long. The V end was cut by 3 bases, the J end by 0 bases, with 7 bases between. The chain's CDR3 is CASSMGESTDTQYF. CDR3 sequence (DNA): TGTGCCAGTAGTATGGGCGAGAGCACAGATACGCAGTATTTT.

This clone was seen a handful of times. The gene calls are TRBV5-1 and TRBJ2-1; 14 bases are shared with TRBD2. CDR3 length equals 16 residues. The V gene's germline CDR1 is SGHRS and CDR2 YFSETQ. The trim removed 0 bases at V and 6 bases at J, leaving 2 bases unmatched. CDR3 in amino acids: CASSLGGLAGVNEQFF. The DNA of the CDR3 is TGCGCCAGCAGCTTGGGGGGACTAGCGGGAGTCAATGAGCAGTTCTTC. The entire variable domain, with the rest obtained from reference TRBV5-1 and TRBJ2-1, is as follows: KAGVTQTPRYLIKTRGQQVTLSCSPISGHRSVSWYQQTPGQGLQFLFEYFSETQRNKGNFPGRFSGRQFSNSRSEMNVSTLELGDSALYLCASSLGGLAGVNEQFFGPGTRLTVL.

Written as DNA, the CDR3 is TGTGCCAGCAGGGGGGAGACAGGGGTCGATTCACCCCTCCACTTT. Amino acids: CASRGETGVDSPLHF. The chain has TRBV6-5 and TRBJ1-6; 8 nucleotides align to TRBD1. Looked up from germline, CDR1 is MNHEY and CDR2 is SVGAGI. V gave up 6 bases and J gave up 8 bases; unmatched junction bases: 9. This CDR3 region has 15 residues.

This clone was picked up one time. V is TRBV7-2 and J is TRBJ2-7; 8 bases fit TRBD2. After removal of 0 bases from V and 5 bases from J, the junction contained 3 bases not matched to a gene. This CDR3 has 14 amino acids. CDR1 is SGHTA and CDR2 is FQGNSA in the germline V gene. CDR3 sequence reads: CASSLAAGANEQYF. As DNA, the CDR3 is TGTGCCAGCAGCTTAGCAGCGGGAGCAAACGAGCAGTACTTC.

V gene TRBV5-1 combines with J gene TRBJ2-3; 13 bases match TRBD2. Looked up from germline, CDR1 is SGHRS and CDR2 is YFSETQ. The CDR3 consists of 18 residues. With V trimmed by 0 bases and J by 0 bases, 4 bases remained unmatched. The CDR3 sequence is CASSLAGTSGTSTDTQYF. In nucleotides, the CDR3 is TGCGCCAGCAGCTTGGCCGGGACTAGCGGGACCAGCACAGATACGCAGTATTTT.

This clone has just one count. The J gene is TRBJ1-5, the V gene TRBV28; 9 bases fit TRBD1. After removal of 2 bases from V and 2 bases from J, the junction contained 10 bases not matched to a gene. CDR1 and CDR2 (germline): MDHEN, SYDVKM. The CDR3 extends over 18 amino acids. The CDR3 DNA follows: TGTGCCAGCAGTTTAGCGGGGACAGGGACGAGGGGCAATCAGCCCCAGCATTTT. Its protein is CASSLAGTGTRGNQPQHF.

J is TRBJ2-7 and V is TRBV18, with D possibly matching TRBD2 (6 bases). CDR3 size: 15 residues. In germline, CDR1 is KGHSH, CDR2 LQKENI. V dropped 0 bases and J dropped 5 bases, with 14 bases sitting between them. For the CDR3, the DNA is TGTGCCAGCTCACCACCGGCGGGAAGTGAGGACGAGCAGTACTTC. It codes for CASSPPAGSEDEQYF.